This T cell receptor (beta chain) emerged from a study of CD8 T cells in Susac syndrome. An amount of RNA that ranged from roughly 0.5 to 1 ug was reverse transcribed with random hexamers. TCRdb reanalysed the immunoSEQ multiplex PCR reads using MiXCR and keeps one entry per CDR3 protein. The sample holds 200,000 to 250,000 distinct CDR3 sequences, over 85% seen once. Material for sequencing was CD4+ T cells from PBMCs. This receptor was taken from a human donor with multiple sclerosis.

Here the CDR3 reads CASSDRDREGNEQFF. The CDR3 nucleotides are TGTGCCAGCAGTGACCGGGACAGGGAGGGAAATGAGCAGTTCTTC. The chain links TRBV6-1 to TRBJ2-1; 9 bases align to TRBD1. Germline lookup yields CDR1 MNHNS and CDR2 SASEGT. The CDR3 has 15 residues. Trimming removed 3 bases from V and 7 bases from J; junction bases left unmatched: 7.